The next 14 T cell receptor beta chains were all read from a single sample in a study of molecular identifiers for immune sequencing clone quantification. Each CDR3 protein is one row after TCRdb ran MiXCR on the PCR reads. Among a few hundred thousand distinct CDR3 sequences listed, around 23% were seen once. The sequenced material came from naive CD8+ T cells from blood, with Jurkat cell RNA spiked in. Subset denoted: FACS-sorted CD8+CD4-CCR7+CD45RA+ naive T cells. The receptors stem from a human donor in good health. Some libraries in this study had Jurkat cell RNA spiked in.

This rearrangement joins TRBV13 to TRBJ2-7; D might be TRBD1 (6 bases). Germline CDR1 is PRHDT and CDR2 is FYEKMQ (reference sequence). This CDR3 has 14 amino acids. Trimming cost V 1 base and J 2 bases, with 9 bases left between them. The CDR3 protein is CASSLEGDTYEQYF. Written as DNA, the CDR3 is TGTGCCAGCAGCTTAGAGGGGGATACCTACGAGCAGTACTTC.

This clonotype was counted only a few times. The V gene is TRBV5-6, the J gene TRBJ2-6, with D possibly matching TRBD2 (6 bases). This CDR3 region has 16 residues. In germline, CDR1 is SGHDT, CDR2 YYEEEE. The ends were cut back, 4 bases at V and 4 bases at J, with 15 bases in the middle. CDR3 region: CASSPAGGTGANVLTF. The CDR3 DNA sequence: TGTGCCAGCAGCCCGGCAGGAGGGACCGGGGCCAACGTCCTGACTTTC.

Note on this clonotype: This may arise from a read error, as a much more abundant clone is one base away. The conserved closing phenylalanine or tryptophan is absent in this CDR3, likely reflecting a read error. This chain uses TRBV23-1 with TRBJ2-3; possible D gene TRBD2, 7 bases. TRBV23-1 is an open reading frame, and its role is uncertain. The CDR3 is 16 residues long. Trimming shortened V by 0 bases and J by 1 base, and 11 bases separated the two germline ends. CDR3 loop: CASSQSGGGGTDTQYL. DNA for the CDR3: TGCGCCAGCAGTCAATCGGGAGGGGGAGGCACAGATACGCAGTATCTT.

The chain is built from TRBV7-9 and TRBJ2-1; D ambiguous. The CDR3 runs to 12 residues. CDR1 and CDR2 from the germline V gene are SEHNR and FQNEAQ (reference sequence). Trimming removed 2 bases at V and 8 bases at J, with 7 bases between. CDR3 protein: CASSLRLDEQFF. CDR3 DNA sequence: TGTGCCAGCAGCTTAAGGTTGGATGAGCAGTTCTTC.

This clonotype was counted only a few times. This chain uses TRBV7-3 with TRBJ1-5; D unclear. V lost 6 bases to trimming and J lost 0 bases, with 9 bases between them. This CDR3 contains 14 residues. Germline values: CDR1 SGHTA, CDR2 FQGTGA. CDR3 sequence (DNA): TGTGCCAGCAGGATGGAGTATAGCAATCAGCCCCAGCATTTT. Its protein is CASRMEYSNQPQHF.

The rearrangement uses TRBV2 and TRBJ1-1; no clear D gene. The CDR3 runs to 15 residues. Trimming took off 3 bases at V and 6 bases at J, with 17 bases between the two ends. CDR1 and CDR2 (germline): SNHLY, FYNNEI. CDR3 amino acids: CASSEEGTTLSEAFF. The CDR3 nucleotides read TGTGCCAGCAGTGAGGAGGGAACGACGCTCTCTGAAGCTTTCTTT.

This chain joins TRBV9 and TRBJ1-1; D gene uncertain. CDR3 length equals 13 residues. Trimming left V 2 bases short and J 3 bases short, with 8 bases between. Germline-derived CDR1 and CDR2 are SGDLS and YYNGEE. The CDR3 protein is CASSVREDTEAFF. The CDR3 DNA reads TGTGCCAGCAGCGTTAGGGAAGACACTGAAGCTTTCTTT.

This chain joins TRBV30 and TRBJ1-1; no clear D. Looked up from germline, CDR1 is GTSNPN and CDR2 is SVGIG (reference sequence). V was trimmed by 2 bases and J by 5 bases, leaving 6 bases between them. The CDR3 length is 11 residues. CDR3 in DNA: TGTGCCTGGAGTATAGGGACTGAAGCTTTCTTT. It is translated as CAWSIGTEAFF.

This clonotype was found many times. This sequence joins TRBV5-4 and TRBJ1-1; D is unclear. Trimming removed 5 bases at V and 3 bases at J, with 11 bases between. CDR3 size: 13 residues. Germline V gives CDR1 SGHNT, CDR2 YYREEE (reference sequence). Here the CDR3 reads CASSISGYTEAFF. In DNA form, the CDR3 reads TGTGCCAGCAGTATCTCAGGCTACACTGAAGCTTTCTTT.

V is TRBV13 and J is TRBJ2-7, with TRBD2 matching 8 bases. The junction had 7 bases not matched to a gene; V was cut back by 2 bases and J by 7 bases. CDR3 length equals 14 residues. Germline lookup yields CDR1 PRHDT and CDR2 FYEKMQ (reference sequence). CDR3 in DNA: TGTGCCAGCAGCTTATCACTAGCGGAGGAAGAGCAGTACTTC. This translates into CASSLSLAEEEQYF.

Ten or more counts support this clonotype. The rearrangement uses TRBV7-9 and TRBJ1-4; 9 nucleotides line up with TRBD1. J was trimmed by 6 bases and V by 3 bases; bases with no gene match: 8. The CDR3 covers 16 residues. Germline CDR1 reads SEHNR; CDR2 reads FQNEAQ (reference sequence). DNA for the CDR3: TGTGCCAGCAGCTTTGGACCGGGACAGGGAGATGAAAAACTGTTTTTT. Protein: CASSFGPGQGDEKLFF.

This chain joins TRBV6-4 and TRBJ2-5, with TRBD1 matching 10 bases. CDR1 MRHNA and CDR2 SNTAGT come from the germline V gene. J gave up 1 base and V 3 bases, and 5 bases lay outside the gene matches. CDR3 length: 16 amino acids. This chain's CDR3 is CASSERQGAPQETQYF. The CDR3 DNA is TGTGCCAGCAGTGAGAGACAGGGGGCCCCCCAAGAGACCCAGTACTTC.

CDR3 in DNA: TGTGCCAGCAGCTTAGTAGAAGGCAGGGTGAAGACAGATACGCAGTATTTT. The encoded protein is CASSLVEGRVKTDTQYF. V usage is TRBV13 and J usage is TRBJ2-3; D may be TRBD1 (5 bases). Per germline, CDR1 PRHDT and CDR2 FYEKMQ (reference sequence). The V end was cut by 1 base, the J end by 3 bases, with 17 bases between. This CDR3 has 17 residues.

This clonotype was counted many times. The rearrangement links TRBV5-1 to TRBJ2-7; D assignment may be TRBD1 or TRBD2 (5 bases each). The V gene's germline CDR1 is SGHRS and CDR2 YFSETQ. V lost 0 bases to trimming and J lost 4 bases, with 14 bases between them. CDR3 length equals 15 residues. The CDR3 bases are TGCGCCAGCAGCTTGGAAGCAGGGTCGGGGTACGAGCAGTACTTC. It encodes CASSLEAGSGYEQYF.